This T cell receptor (beta chain) was recorded in a study of cytomegalovirus exposure and HLA in healthy donors. Turning to the study itself: The early release's HLA-typed donors yielded approximately 82 million unique TCRs.

The CDR3 length is 13 residues. Germline loops: CDR1 SEHNR, CDR2 FQNEAQ (reference sequence). Study conclusions and caveats: Relative to equally common others, HLA-associated TCR beta chains showed greater clonal expansion in a later analysis.

13 Jbeta primers and 60 Vbeta primers were used for the PCR. In the original analysis: Unique TCR beta chains numbered around 75 million in a later analysis, with roughly 11 million shared. The data were produced by immunoSEQ multiplex PCR, yet TCRdb's version contains in-frame clones alone and is incomplete. The DNA was the basis for D and trimming; V, J and clone size are from that table. This sample has roughly 130,000 clones; around 80% occur once, and the top ten carry about 2%. With regard to this clone: Antigen unknown. Germline and junction disagree at one end, which may indicate a read error.

This receptor was obtained from a young man in good health and CMV-seronegative. V gene TRBV7-9 combines with J gene TRBJ2-1, with D perhaps matching TRBD2 (5 bases). Sequenced sample: PBMCs. The CDR3 DNA is TGTGCCAGCGGCTTAGTGCTCGGGGATGACCAGTTCTTC. Translation: CASGLVLGDDQFF. The entire variable domain, with the rest obtained from reference TRBV7-9 and TRBJ2-1, is as follows: DTGVSQNPRHKITKRGQNVTFRCDPISEHNRLYWYRQTLGQGPEFLTYFQNEAQLEKSRLLSDRFSAERPKGSFSTLEIQRTEQGDSAMYLCASGLVLGDDQFFGPGTRLTVL.